This T cell receptor beta chain was observed in a study of cytomegalovirus exposure and HLA in healthy donors (dated by TCRdb to 2015 to 2018). About the investigation overall: An earlier analysis of some 550 of the donors reported 250 to 350 Gb of sequence data and 117 million unique TCR beta sequences from 150 million to 200 million T cells. Roughly 300 gigabases of sequencing data and 78 million or so unique TCR sequences were included in an early release covering about 700 HLA-typed donors. Of the 300 to 450 genotyped donors, 75% to 85% were placed in the genetic ancestry cluster associated with self-reported Caucasian donors. The study aimed to test whether cataloging public T cell receptors could reveal signatures of past pathogen exposure. The study used immunosequencing to profile the T cell repertoires of approximately 630 subjects and linked those repertoires to cytomegalovirus serostatus. Along with the approximately 650-subject first cohort, a separate validation cohort of more than 90 different subjects was used. The study combined high-throughput TCR immunosequencing, statistical association of individual TCRs with disease status, and machine learning to predict cytomegalovirus infection status. In a later analysis, previously published TCR beta repertoires from 600 to 850 donors were re-analyzed and high-resolution HLA genotyping was added so that TCR occurrence patterns could be studied. In the later analysis, no new phenotypic data were used to find candidate immune exposures; instead, reliance was placed on TCR beta sequences and their occurrence across donors. An earlier analysis of nearly 600 of the donors applied high-throughput TCR beta sequencing to assess whether each TCR beta V gene segment acted as functional or pseudogenic. Donor age, sex, ethnicity and CMV serostatus were compiled alongside the repertoire data. Genome-wide SNP genotypes for about 55% of the roughly 670 donors were used in a later genetic analysis, which treated that subset as a discovery cohort. All discovery cohort repertoires had been generated using a single sequencing platform. HLA typing included class I and class II loci at four-digit resolution. The number of typed donors differed by locus: about 620-630 for A, B, C, DRB1 and DQB1; 500 to 550 for DQA1; approximately 600 for DPA1; and 400 to 480 for DPB1. Because of strong linkage in the cohort, 4 to 6 DR-DQ haplotypes were treated as single units for association and clustering. Among about 360 genotyped donors of the cohort, an average of 235,054 unique TCR beta nucleotide sequences were sequenced per donor, roughly 20% of them non-productive.

Sequences SGDLS (CDR1) and YYNGEE (CDR2) are obtained from the germline V gene. V loses 5 bases, J loses 3 bases, and the germline ends lie 14 bases apart. The CDR3 starts with the cysteine, ends with the phenylalanine, and has 14 residues. Only CDR3 DNA is held: 42 bases, read in frame from base 1. Comment on this clone: It has no known antigen specificity. The sample holds no much larger clone one base away, and base qualities are not on file.

Overall study outcomes, separate from this receptor: Sequencing depth was assumed to be roughly uniform across donors in the presence/absence analyses, though that assumption may not hold. The authors suggested that the approach could potentially be generalized to other disease states and immunological phenotypes. The study listed 170 or so TCR beta chains as associated with cytomegalovirus. Only TCR beta chains were sequenced in this cohort, and the absence of alpha or paired-chain data limited detectable features. In a later analysis, TCR association rates were found to vary across HLA loci, with the most associated TCRs seen for DRB1 alleles and the fewest for HLA-C alleles. An association between a missense DCLRE1C variant and V-gene and J-gene trimming of TCR beta chains was found in a later genetic analysis and replicated in an independent cohort. The classifier was reported to diagnose cytomegalovirus status with high specificity and sensitivity in both the original and validation cohorts. A later analysis found that most CMV-associated TCR beta chains appeared HLA-restricted, with HLA associations seemingly driven largely by CMV exposure. A cluster of highly shared sequence variants was judged likely to represent a technical artifact of the sequencing pipeline. Because HLA typing was unavailable for some donors at each locus, only the typed subset was used in association tests. Correlated functional status among segregating V segments might be attributable to linkage disequilibrium, but an unknown experimental factor could not be ruled out. When HLA alleles, especially DR and DQ, strongly co-occurred, TCR associations were difficult to assign to individual alleles. According to a later genetic analysis, donors in an Asian-associated ancestry cluster had fewer N-insertions in productive TCRs than the roughly 700-donor mean. In an earlier analysis of some 500 of the donors, most TCR beta V segments were observed in productive rearrangements about 87% or about 30% of the time, broadly matching IMGT annotations. Some IMGT-functional V segments, including TRBV6-2 and TRBV6-3, could not be distinguished by the 87-base-pair reads and were therefore excluded. In a later analysis, about 16,000 TCR beta sequences were associated with specific HLA alleles at a false discovery rate of 0.05. A few of the identified cytomegalovirus-associated TCR beta chains were confirmed in vitro to be specific for cytomegalovirus antigens. For the cohort, immune exposure information was limited to CMV serostatus. A further reported finding was that TCR beta sequences accurately predicted the HLA-A and HLA-B alleles for most subjects in the first cohort. Most TCR sequences were observed very rarely across donors, whereas some public TCRs were present in many individuals. Compared with equally common non-associated chains, HLA-associated TCR beta chains in a later analysis were more clonally expanded and had lower generation probabilities. Because counts were too low, 15 to 20 rarely observed V segments, including chromosome 9 orphons, were left out of the earlier analysis of a few hundred of the donors. According to a later analysis, parvovirus B19, influenza, CMV and Epstein-Barr virus appeared linked to several top co-occurrence clusters.

In total, 500 to 700 healthy bone marrow donors made up the cohort. At the time of sampling, every cohort member was nominally healthy, though immune exposures that went unrecorded were likely present. The donor was CMV seronegative and was included in the group of several hundred seronegative cohort members. A peripheral blood sample was collected from each donor, and TCR beta sequencing was performed on peripheral blood mononuclear cells. The Qiagen DNeasy Blood Extraction Kit was used to extract genomic DNA from the blood cell samples. The receptor library was made with the immunoSEQ multiplex PCR assay. For the multiplex PCR, a mixture combining 60 forward primers for TCR Vbeta segments and 13 reverse primers for TCR Jbeta segments was used. The CDR3 region of rearranged TCR beta genes was amplified from genomic DNA by a multiplex PCR assay. Amplified TCR beta libraries were sequenced as 87-base-pair reads on the Illumina HiSeq System. The original pipeline was this. A later analysis counted about 76 million unique TCR beta chains across the 550 to 700 repertoires, and some 11 million of these chains were shared by at least two donors. Raw reads were error-corrected and collapsed into unique sequences by a nearest-neighbor algorithm in which closely related sequences were merged to remove PCR and sequencing errors. CDR3 sequences were aligned to IMGT reference sequences to assign V, D and J gene segments. For a sequence to be retained, at least a six-nucleotide match to both a V gene segment and a J gene segment was required. Rearrangements were classified as productive when the CDR3 lacked stop codons and remained in frame with V and J, and all other rearrangements were classified as non-productive. Following IMGT convention, CDR3 was defined as the stretch from the second conserved V-encoded cysteine up to the conserved J-encoded phenylalanine. In an earlier analysis of more than 550 of the donors, sequences lacking an unambiguous match to a single V gene segment were excluded. In an earlier analysis of approximately 610 of the donors, V segments were called functional above 56.7% productive rearrangements and were called segregating when the between-donor standard deviation exceeded 5%. A statistical classification framework was built for diagnosing cytomegalovirus status from the catalog of TCR beta chain sequences. In a later analysis, V and J genes were assigned by comparing TCR nucleotide sequences against IMGT/GENE-DB human TR gene sequences. A later analysis assigned CDR3 sequences and most-parsimonious VDJ recombination scenarios with the TCRdist pipeline. In a later analysis, each TCR beta chain was defined by its CDR3 amino acid sequence together with its V-gene family, and reads lacking a unique V-gene family were excluded. A later analysis removed 592 highly shared, low-generation-probability nucleotide sequences to deal with suspected cross-contamination and a sequencing artifact. In a later analysis, a clonal expansion index was calculated for each public chain from normalized within-repertoire ranks of inferred template counts. In a later analysis, generation probabilities were computed using a VDJ recombination model fitted to out-of-frame rearrangements, and the results were checked against IGoR. Hypergeometric tests were used in a later analysis to score TCR-TCR, TCR-HLA and TCR-CMV co-occurrence, with a repertoire-size bias correction applied to the TCR pairs. False discovery rates were estimated in a later analysis by permuting HLA or CMV assignments 20 times. In a later analysis, co-occurring TCRs were grouped using DBSCAN, and TCRdist sequence similarity was added for clustering within HLA-allele-positive subsets. Repertoires with fewer than 30,000 or more than 120,000 public chains were left out of co-occurrence clustering, as were a handful of repertoires with anomalous nucleotide sharing. TCRdb provides this immuneACCESS table in a form limited to in-frame rearrangements. Some clones are lacking; in checked studies, under half of them reflect an unresolved V gene, and why the rest are absent is not known. The V and J calls and clone size are taken from that table; D and trimming were inferred from the DNA. In all, the sample holds 95,000 to 100,000 clones, and 75% to 90% of those were seen once. About 3.8% of the sample is taken by the ten largest.

The V and J genes are TRBV9 and TRBJ1-1, with TRBD1 as a weak D call on 5 bases. The clonotype comes from a man aged 25 to 40 in good health and CMV-seronegative. What was sequenced was PBMCs. The nucleotide sequence reads TGTGCCAGCAGGTACGGGACTGAGGACACTGAAGCTTTCTTT. Its coded protein is CASRYGTEDTEAFF.